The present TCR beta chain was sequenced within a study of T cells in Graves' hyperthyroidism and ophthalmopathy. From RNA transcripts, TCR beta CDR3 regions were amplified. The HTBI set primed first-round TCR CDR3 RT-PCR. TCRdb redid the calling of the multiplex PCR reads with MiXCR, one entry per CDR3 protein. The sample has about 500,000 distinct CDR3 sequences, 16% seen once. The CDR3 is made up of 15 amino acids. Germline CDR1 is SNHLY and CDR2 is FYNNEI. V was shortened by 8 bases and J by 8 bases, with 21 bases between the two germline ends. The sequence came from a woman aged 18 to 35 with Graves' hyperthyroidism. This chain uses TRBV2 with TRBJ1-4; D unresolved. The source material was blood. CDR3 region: CASGFKSTGSEKLFF. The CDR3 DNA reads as TGTGCCAGCGGCTTCAAGTCCACGGGATCAGAAAAACTGTTTTTT.